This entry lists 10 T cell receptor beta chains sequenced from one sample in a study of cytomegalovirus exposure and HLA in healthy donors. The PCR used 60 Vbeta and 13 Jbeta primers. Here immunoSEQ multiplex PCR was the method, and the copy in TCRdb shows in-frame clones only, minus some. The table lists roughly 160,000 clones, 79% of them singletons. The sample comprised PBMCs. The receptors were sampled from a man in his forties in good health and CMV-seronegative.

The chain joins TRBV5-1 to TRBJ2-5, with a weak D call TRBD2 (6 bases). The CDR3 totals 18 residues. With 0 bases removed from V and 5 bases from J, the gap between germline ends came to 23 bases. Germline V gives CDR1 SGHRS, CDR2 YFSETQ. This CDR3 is CASSLGGIAEGLGETQYF. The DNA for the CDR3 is TGCGCCAGCAGCTTGGGGGGGATAGCGGAGGGCCTGGGGGAGACCCAGTACTTC.

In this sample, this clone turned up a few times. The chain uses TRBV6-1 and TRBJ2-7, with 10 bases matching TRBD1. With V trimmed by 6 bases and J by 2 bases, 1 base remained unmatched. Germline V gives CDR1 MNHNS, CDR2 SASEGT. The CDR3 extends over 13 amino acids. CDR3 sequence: CASRDRGAYEQYF. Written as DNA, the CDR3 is TGTGCCAGCAGGGACAGGGGGGCCTACGAGCAGTACTTC.

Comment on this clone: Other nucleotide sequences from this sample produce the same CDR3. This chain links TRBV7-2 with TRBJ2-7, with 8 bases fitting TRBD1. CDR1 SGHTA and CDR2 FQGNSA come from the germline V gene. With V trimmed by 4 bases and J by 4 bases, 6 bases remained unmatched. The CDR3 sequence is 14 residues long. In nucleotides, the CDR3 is TGTGCCAGCAGCTCGCGGACAGGGCTATACGAGCAGTACTTC. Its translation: CASSSRTGLYEQYF.

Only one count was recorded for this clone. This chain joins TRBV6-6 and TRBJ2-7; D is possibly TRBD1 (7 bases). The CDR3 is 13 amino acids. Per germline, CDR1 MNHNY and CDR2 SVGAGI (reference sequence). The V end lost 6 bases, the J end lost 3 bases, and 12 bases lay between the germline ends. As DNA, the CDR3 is TGTGCCAGCAGCTCAGGGGGGTACTACGAGCAGTACTTC. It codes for CASSSGGYYEQYF.

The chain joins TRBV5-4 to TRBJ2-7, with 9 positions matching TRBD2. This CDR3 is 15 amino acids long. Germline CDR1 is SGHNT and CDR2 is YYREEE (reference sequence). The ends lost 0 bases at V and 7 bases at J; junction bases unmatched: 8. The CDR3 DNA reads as TGTGCCAGCAGCTTGGAAGGCGGGAGGGCCCGGGAGCAGTACTTC. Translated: CASSLEGGRAREQYF.

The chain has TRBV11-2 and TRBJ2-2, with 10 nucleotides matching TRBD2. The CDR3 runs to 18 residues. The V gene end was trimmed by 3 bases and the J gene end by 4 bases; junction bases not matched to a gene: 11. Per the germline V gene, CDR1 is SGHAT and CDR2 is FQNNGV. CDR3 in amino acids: CASSFWLAGANGTGELFF. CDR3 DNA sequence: TGTGCCAGCAGCTTTTGGCTAGCGGGAGCAAACGGCACCGGGGAGCTGTTTTTT.

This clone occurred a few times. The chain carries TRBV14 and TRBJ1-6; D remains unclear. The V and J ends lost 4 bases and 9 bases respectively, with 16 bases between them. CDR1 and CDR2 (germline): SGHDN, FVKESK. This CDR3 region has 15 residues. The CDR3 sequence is CASSRLRERSSPLHF. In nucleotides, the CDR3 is TGTGCCAGCAGCCGCCTAAGGGAGCGGAGTTCACCCCTCCACTTT. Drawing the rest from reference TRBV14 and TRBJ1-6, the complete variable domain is EAGVTQFPSHSVIEKGQTVTLRCDPISGHDNLYWYRRVMGKEIKFLLHFVKESKQDESGMPNNRFLAERTGGTYSTLKVQPAELEDSGVYFCASSRLRERSSPLHFGNGTRLTVT.

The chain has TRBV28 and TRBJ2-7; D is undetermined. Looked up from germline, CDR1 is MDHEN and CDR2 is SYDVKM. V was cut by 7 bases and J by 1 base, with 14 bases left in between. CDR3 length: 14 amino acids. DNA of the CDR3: TGTGCCAGCAACCTCCGCCAGCGATCCTACGAGCAGTACTTC. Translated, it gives CASNLRQRSYEQYF.

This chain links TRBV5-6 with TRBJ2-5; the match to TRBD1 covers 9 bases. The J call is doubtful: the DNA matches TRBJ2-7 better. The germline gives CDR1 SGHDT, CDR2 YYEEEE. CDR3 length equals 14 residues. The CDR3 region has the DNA TGTGCCAGCTGGTCCGGGACAGGGTCCTACGAGCAGTACTTC. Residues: CASWSGTGSYEQYF.

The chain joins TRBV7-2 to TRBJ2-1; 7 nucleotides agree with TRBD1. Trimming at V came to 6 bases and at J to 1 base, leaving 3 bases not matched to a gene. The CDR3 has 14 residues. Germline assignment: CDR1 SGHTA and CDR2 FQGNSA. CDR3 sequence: CASRDRLSYNEQFF. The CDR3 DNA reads TGTGCCAGCAGGGACAGGTTATCCTACAATGAGCAGTTCTTC.